The subject of this entry is one TCR beta chain. Its antigen is unidentified. The sample has other DNA sequences that encode this CDR3 too. Germline loops: CDR1 SGHTA, CDR2 FQGTGA. V was shortened by 3 bases and J by 8 bases, with 11 bases between the two germline ends. This CDR3 region has 14 residues. The data stem from a study of cytomegalovirus exposure and HLA in healthy donors. General observations from the study: Later analysis found that TCR beta chains associated with HLA were more clonally expanded than other, equally common chains.

The PCR ran on 60 Vbeta and 13 Jbeta primers. Repertoires were generated with immunoSEQ multiplex PCR, while TCRdb's copy carries only in-frame clones and drops some. The sample lists about 160,000 clones, 60% to 80% occurring once. This receptor was obtained from a man in his fifties or sixties in good health and CMV-seropositive. V gene TRBV7-3 combines with J gene TRBJ1-6; tentative D call: TRBD1 (5 bases). The sequenced sample consisted of PBMCs. In nucleotides, the CDR3 is TGTGCCAGCAGCTTCCTGGGGGGGGATTCACCCCTCCACTTT. Translating gives CASSFLGGDSPLHF.